This TCR beta chain was retrieved from a study of persistence of HIV-infected CD4 T cells. The stimulus was an HIV-1 Gag 15-mer peptide pool, 0.9 to 1 ug/peptide/mL. CD40L/CD69 double-negative CD45RO-high memory CD4+ T cells were collected. With respect to this clone: Its antigen is still unknown.

Germline assignment: CDR1 LNHDA and CDR2 SQIVND (reference sequence). This CDR3 contains 14 residues. V lost 2 bases and J 5 bases, leaving 9 bases between the germline ends. Sequencing used immunoSEQ version 4 in survey mode. Method: immunoSEQ multiplex PCR; TCRdb's copy keeps in-frame clones and lacks some. Counted here are about 41,000 clones, around 78% occurring once; the ten biggest clones make up 14%. Source: CD4+ T cells sorted from PBMCs after approximately 20-hour stimulation, taken from a patient who received antiretroviral therapy. This receptor was obtained from an adult man with HIV who was CMV-seropositive. The chain employs TRBV19 and TRBJ1-4; D uncertain. DNA for the CDR3: TGTGCCAGTAGTATAACAGCCATCAATGAAAAACTGTTTTTT. It encodes CASSITAINEKLFF. Filled out from reference TRBV19 and TRBJ1-4, the complete variable domain reads DGGITQSPKYLFRKEGQNVTLSCEQNLNHDAMYWYRQDPGQGLRLIYYSQIVNDFQKGDIAEGYSVSREKKESFPLTVTSAQKNPTAFYLCASSITAINEKLFFGSGTQLSVL.